This passage covers 2 T cell receptor beta chains from one sample sequenced in a study of blood T cells in healthy people across ages. Primers used in a second PCR of roughly 6 to 11 cycles were a sample-barcoded 5' primer and a J-beta primer mix. TCRdb fed the 5' RACE reads into MiXCR, producing one record per CDR3 protein. The table includes about 1.8 million distinct CDR3 sequences, roughly 52% detected once. The sample was blood. These receptors were obtained from a woman aged 35 to 49 in good health.

The chain is built from TRBV6-6 and TRBJ1-1, with D possibly being TRBD1 (5 bases). Germline V gives CDR1 MNHNY, CDR2 SVGAGI (reference sequence). Trimming cost V 6 bases and J 1 base, with 9 bases left between them. The CDR3 length is 13 residues. The CDR3 bases are TGTGCCAGCAGACCCGGACAGAACACTGAAGCTTTCTTT. Its translation is CASRPGQNTEAFF.

Notes on this clonotype: Germline and junction disagree at one end, which may indicate a read error. The chain uses TRBV7-2 and TRBJ2-1; weak D call: TRBD2 (5 bases). The CDR3 has 15 amino acids. From germline, CDR1 is SGHTA and CDR2 FQGNSA. The CDR3 protein is CASNIQMSAAGELFF. The CDR3 DNA reads as TGTGCCAGCAACATCCAAATGAGTGCGGCCGGGGAGCTGTTCTTC.